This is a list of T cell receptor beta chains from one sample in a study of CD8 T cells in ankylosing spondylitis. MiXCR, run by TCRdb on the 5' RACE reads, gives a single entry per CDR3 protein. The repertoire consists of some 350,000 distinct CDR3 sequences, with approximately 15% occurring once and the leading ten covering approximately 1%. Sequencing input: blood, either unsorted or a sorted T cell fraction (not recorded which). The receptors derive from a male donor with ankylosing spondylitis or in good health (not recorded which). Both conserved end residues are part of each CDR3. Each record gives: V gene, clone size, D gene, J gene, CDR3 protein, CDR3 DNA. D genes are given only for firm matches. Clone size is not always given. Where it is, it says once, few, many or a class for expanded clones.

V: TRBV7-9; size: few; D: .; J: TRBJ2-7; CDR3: CASSLPDGTYEQYF; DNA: TGTGCCAGCAGCCTGCCGGACGGAACCTACGAGCAGTACTTC
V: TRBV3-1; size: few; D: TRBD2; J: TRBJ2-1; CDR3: CASSHPPGSGGYNEQFF; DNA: TGTGCCAGCAGCCATCCACCCGGGAGCGGGGGGTACAATGAGCAGTTCTTC
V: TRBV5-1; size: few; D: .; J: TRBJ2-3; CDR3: CASSLGTLTTDTQYF; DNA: TGCGCCAGCAGCTTGGGGACATTGACCACAGATACGCAGTATTTT
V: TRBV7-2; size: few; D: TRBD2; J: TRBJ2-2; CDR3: CASSLARLAVLSNTGELFF; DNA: TGTGCCAGCAGCTTGGCTAGACTAGCGGTGTTATCGAACACCGGGGAGCTGTTTTTT
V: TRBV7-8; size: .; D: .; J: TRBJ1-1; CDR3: CASSLYPGLGNTEAFF; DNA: TGTGCCAGCAGCTTATATCCGGGGTTGGGGAACACTGAAGCTTTCTTT
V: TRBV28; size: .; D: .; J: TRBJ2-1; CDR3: CASSFYTNRDEQFF; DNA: TGTGCCAGCAGTTTCTACACAAACAGGGATGAGCAGTTCTTC
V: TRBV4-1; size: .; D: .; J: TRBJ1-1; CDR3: CASSQMMGIEAFF; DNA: TGCGCCAGCAGCCAAATGATGGGGATTGAAGCTTTCTTT
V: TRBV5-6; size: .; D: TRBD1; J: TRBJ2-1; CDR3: CASSLGDRGYFEQFF; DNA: TGTGCCAGCAGCTTGGGAGACAGGGGGTATTTTGAGCAGTTCTTC
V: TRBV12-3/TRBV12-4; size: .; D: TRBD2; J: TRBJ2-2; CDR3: CASSFGGGSTGELFF; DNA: TGTGCCAGCAGTTTTGGGGGAGGGAGCACCGGGGAGCTGTTTTTT
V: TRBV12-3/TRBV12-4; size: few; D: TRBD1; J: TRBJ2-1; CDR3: CASSPPGTGGSNEQFF; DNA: TGTGCCAGCAGTCCCCCCGGGACAGGGGGCTCGAATGAGCAGTTCTTC
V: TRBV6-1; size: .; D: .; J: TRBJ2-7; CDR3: CASSERVEQYF; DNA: TGTGCCAGCAGTGAAAGGGTCGAGCAGTACTTC
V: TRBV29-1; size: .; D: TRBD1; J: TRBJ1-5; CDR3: CSVVQGNQPQHF; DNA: TGCAGCGTTGTACAGGGGAATCAGCCCCAGCATTTT
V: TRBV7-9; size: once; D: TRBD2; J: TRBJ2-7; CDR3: CASSLGLAGDEQYF; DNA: TGTGCCAGCAGCTTGGGACTAGCGGGAGACGAGCAGTACTTC
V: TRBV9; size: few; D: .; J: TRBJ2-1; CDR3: CASSVRTGPSYNEQFF; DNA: TGTGCCAGCAGCGTCCGGACCGGTCCCTCCTACAATGAGCAGTTCTTC
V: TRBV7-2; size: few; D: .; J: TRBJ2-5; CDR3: CASSTRLSIGGETQYF; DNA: TGTGCCAGCAGCACCCGACTCTCGATAGGGGGAGAGACCCAGTACTTC
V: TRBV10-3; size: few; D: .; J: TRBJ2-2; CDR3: CAISARQFTGELFF; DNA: TGTGCCATCAGTGCTAGACAGTTCACCGGGGAGCTGTTTTTT
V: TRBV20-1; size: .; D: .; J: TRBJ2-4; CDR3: CSAWGEGHSNYIQYF; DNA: TGCAGTGCTTGGGGGGAGGGACACTCCAACTACATTCAGTACTTC
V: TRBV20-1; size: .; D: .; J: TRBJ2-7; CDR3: CSAPGVYEQYF; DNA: TGCAGTGCTCCAGGTGTTTACGAGCAGTACTTC
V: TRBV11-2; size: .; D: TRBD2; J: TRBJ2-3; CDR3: CASSPLGRGGSDTQYF; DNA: TGTGCCAGCAGCCCACTGGGGCGGGGGGGCTCAGATACGCAGTATTTT
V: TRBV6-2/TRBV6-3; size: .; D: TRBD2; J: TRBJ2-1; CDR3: CASSSLGLSSSYNEQFF; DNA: TGTGCCAGCAGTTCCCTGGGACTATCGAGCTCCTACAATGAGCAGTTCTTC
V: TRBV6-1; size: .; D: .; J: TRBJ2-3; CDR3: CASSPFGGSESTDTQYF; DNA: TGTGCCAGCAGTCCTTTTGGGGGGAGCGAGTCCACAGATACGCAGTATTTT
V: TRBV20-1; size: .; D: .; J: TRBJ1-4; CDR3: CSYSQGPNEKLFF; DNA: TGCAGTTACTCTCAGGGGCCTAATGAAAAACTGTTTTTT